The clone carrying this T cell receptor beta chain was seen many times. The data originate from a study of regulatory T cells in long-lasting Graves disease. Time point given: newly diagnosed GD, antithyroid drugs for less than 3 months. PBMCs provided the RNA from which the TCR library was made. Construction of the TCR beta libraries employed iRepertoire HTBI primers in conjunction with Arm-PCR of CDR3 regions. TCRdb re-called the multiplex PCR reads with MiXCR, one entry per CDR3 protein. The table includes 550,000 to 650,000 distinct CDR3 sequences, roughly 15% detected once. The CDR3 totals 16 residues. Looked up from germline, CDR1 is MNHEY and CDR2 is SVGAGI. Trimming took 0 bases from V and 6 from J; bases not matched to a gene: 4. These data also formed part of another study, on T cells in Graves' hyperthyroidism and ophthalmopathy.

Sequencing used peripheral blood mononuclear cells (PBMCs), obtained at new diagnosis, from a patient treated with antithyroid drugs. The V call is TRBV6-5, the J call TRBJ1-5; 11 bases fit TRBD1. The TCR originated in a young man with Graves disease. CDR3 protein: CASSYSIGTGGQPQHF. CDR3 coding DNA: TGTGCCAGCAGTTACTCGATAGGGACAGGGGGTCAGCCCCAGCATTTT.